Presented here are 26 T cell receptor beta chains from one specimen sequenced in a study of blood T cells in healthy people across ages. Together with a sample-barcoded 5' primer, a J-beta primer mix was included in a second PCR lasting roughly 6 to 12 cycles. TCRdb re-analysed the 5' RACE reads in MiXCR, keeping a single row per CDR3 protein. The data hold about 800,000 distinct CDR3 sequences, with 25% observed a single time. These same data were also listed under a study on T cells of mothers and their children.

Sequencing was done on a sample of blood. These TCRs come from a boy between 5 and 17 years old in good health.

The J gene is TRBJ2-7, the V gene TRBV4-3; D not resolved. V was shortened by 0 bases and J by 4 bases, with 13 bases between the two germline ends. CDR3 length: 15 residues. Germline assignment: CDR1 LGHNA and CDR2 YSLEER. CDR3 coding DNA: TGCGCCAGCAGCCAAGAGGTGGGGTACCGGTACGAGCAGTACTTC. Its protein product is CASSQEVGYRYEQYF.

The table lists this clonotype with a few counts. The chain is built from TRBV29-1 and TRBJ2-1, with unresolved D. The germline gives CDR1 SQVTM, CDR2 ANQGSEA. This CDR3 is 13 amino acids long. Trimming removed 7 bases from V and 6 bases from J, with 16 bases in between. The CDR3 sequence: CSAAQLVVNEQFF. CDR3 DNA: TGCAGCGCCGCACAGCTGGTGGTCAATGAGCAGTTCTTC.

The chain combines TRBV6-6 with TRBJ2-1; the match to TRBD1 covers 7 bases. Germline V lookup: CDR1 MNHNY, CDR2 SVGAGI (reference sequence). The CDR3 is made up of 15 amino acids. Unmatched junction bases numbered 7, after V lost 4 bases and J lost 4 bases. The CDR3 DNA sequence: TGTGCCAGCAGTTTCCCTCAGGGGGTTTACAATGAGCAGTTCTTC. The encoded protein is CASSFPQGVYNEQFF.

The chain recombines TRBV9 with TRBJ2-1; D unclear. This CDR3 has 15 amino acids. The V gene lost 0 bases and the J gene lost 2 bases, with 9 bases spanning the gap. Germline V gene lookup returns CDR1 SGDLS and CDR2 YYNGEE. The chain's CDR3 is CASSVGGETYNEQFF. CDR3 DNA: TGTGCCAGCAGCGTAGGGGGTGAGACCTACAATGAGCAGTTCTTC.

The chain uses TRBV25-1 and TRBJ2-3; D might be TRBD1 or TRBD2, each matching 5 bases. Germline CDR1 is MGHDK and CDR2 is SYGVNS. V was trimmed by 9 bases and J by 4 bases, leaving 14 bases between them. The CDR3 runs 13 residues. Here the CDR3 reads CASHPRGSDTQYF. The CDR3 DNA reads TGTGCCAGTCACCCTCGGGGCTCAGATACGCAGTATTTT.

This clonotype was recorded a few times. DNA for the CDR3: TGTGCCAGCAGCCCTAATTCCGGGACGGGGAATTCACCCCTCCACTTT. It translates to CASSPNSGTGNSPLHF. The J gene is TRBJ1-6, the V gene TRBV6-2 or TRBV6-3; a possible D gene is TRBD1 (5 bases). Looked up from germline, CDR1 is MNHEY and CDR2 is SVGEGT. Trimming pared 6 bases from V and 7 bases from J, leaving 19 bases between. This CDR3 spans 16 amino acids.

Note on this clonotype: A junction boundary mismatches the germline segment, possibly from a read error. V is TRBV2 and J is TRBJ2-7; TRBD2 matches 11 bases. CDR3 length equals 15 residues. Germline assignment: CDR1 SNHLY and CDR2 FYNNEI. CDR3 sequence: CANSLSSGGSYEQYF. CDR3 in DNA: TGTGCCAACAGTCTATCTAGCGGGGGGTCCTACGAGCAGTACTTC.

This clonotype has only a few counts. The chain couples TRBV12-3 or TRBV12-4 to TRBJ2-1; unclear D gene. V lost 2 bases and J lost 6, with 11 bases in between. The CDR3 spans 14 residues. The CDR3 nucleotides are TGTGCCAGCAGTTTACCTAGTGAATCCAATGAGCAGTTCTTC. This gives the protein CASSLPSESNEQFF.

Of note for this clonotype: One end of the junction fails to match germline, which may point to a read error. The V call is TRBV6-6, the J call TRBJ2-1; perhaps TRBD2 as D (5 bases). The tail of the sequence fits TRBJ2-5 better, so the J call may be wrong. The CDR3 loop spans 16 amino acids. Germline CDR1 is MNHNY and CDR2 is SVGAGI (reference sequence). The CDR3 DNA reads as TGCGCCAGCAGTTACTCGAGGGCAGGCGCCCAAGAGACCCAGTACTTC. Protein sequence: CASSYSRAGAQETQYF.

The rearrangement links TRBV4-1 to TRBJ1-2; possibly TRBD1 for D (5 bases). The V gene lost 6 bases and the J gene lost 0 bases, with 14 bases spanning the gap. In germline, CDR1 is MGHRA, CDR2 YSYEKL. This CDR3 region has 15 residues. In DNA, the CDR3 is TGCGCCAGCAGACCGGGACTCCTAACTAACTATGGCTACACCTTC. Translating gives CASRPGLLTNYGYTF.

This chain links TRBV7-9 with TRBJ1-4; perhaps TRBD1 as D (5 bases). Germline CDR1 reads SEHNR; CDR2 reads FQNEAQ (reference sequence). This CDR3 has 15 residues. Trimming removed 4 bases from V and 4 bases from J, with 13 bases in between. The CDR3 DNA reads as TGTGCCAGCAGCTCTAACGGACAAGTTAATGAAAAACTGTTTTTT. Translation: CASSSNGQVNEKLFF.

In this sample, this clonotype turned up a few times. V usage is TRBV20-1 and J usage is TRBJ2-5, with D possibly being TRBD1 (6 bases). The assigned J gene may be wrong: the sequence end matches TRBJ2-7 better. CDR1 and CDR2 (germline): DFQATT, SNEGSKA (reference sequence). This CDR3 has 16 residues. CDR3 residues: CSARDWDTAGFSEQYF. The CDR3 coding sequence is TGCAGTGCTAGAGATTGGGACACTGCGGGTTTTTCCGAGCAGTACTTC.

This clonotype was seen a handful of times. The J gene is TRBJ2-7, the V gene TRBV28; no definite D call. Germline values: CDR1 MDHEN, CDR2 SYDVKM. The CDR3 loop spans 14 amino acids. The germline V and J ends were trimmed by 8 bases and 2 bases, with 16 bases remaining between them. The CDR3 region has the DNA TGTGCCAGCGTGAGGACGGGTGGCGCCTACGAGCAGTACTTC. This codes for CASVRTGGAYEQYF.

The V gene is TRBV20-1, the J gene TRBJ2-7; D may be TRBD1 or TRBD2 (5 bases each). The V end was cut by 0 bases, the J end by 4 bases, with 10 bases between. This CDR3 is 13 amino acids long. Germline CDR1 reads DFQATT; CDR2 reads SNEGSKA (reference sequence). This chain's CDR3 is CSARDLEGYEQYF. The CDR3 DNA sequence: TGCAGTGCTAGAGATCTCGAGGGGTACGAGCAGTACTTC.

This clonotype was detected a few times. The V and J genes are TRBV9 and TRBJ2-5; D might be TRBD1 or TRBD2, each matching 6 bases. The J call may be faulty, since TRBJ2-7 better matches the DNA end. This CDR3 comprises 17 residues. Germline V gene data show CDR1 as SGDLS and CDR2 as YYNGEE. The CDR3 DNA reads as TGTGCCAGCAGCCCTCGGAGGGGGGTTGCTAGCACGGACGAGCAGTACTTC. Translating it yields CASSPRRGVASTDEQYF.

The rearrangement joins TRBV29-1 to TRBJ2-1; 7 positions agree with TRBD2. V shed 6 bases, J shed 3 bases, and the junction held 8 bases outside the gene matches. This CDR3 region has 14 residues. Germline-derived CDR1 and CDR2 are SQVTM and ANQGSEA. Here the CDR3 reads CSVVGLVDYNEQFF. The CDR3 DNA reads TGCAGCGTCGTAGGACTAGTAGACTACAATGAGCAGTTCTTC.

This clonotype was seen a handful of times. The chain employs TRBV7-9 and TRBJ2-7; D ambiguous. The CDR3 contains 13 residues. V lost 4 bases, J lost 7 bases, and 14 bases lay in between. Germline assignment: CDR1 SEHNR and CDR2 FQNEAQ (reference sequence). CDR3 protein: CASSSPNGVEQYF. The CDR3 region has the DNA TGTGCCAGCAGCTCTCCTAACGGAGTGGAGCAGTACTTC.

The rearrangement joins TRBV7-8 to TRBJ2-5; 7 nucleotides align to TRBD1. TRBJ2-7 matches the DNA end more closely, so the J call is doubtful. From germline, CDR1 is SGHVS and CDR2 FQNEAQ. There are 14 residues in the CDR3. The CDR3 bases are TGTGCCAGCAGCTCTATACTCGACAGGGACGAGCAGTACTTC. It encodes CASSSILDRDEQYF.

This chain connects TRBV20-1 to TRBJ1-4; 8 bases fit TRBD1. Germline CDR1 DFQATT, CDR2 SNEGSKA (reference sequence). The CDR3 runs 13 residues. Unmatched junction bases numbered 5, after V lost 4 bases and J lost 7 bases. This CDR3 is CSATRTGSEKLFF. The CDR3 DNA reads TGCAGTGCTACCCGGACAGGGAGTGAAAAACTGTTTTTT.

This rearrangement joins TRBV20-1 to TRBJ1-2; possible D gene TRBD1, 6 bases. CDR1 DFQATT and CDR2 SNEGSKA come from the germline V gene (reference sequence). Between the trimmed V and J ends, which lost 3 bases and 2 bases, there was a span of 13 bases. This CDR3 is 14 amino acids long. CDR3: CSASKTGENYGYTF. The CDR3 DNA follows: TGCAGTGCTAGTAAGACAGGCGAGAACTATGGCTACACCTTC.

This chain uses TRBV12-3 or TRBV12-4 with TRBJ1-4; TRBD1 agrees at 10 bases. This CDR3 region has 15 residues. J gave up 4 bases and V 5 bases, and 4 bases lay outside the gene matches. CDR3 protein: CASSGRTGGNEKLFF. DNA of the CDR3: TGTGCCAGCAGTGGCCGGACAGGGGGTAATGAAAAACTGTTTTTT.

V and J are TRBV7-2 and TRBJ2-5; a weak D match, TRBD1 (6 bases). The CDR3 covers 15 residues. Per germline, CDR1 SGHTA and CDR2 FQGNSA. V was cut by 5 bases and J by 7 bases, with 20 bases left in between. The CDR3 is CASSALWQGPRTQYF. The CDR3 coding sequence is TGTGCCAGCAGCGCCCTTTGGCAGGGGCCCAGGACCCAGTACTTC.

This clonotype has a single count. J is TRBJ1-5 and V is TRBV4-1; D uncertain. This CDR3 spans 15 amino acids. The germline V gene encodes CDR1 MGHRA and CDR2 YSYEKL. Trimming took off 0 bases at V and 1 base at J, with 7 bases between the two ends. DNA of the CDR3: TGCGCCAGCAGCCAAGATATACAGAGCAATCAGCCCCAGCATTTT. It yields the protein CASSQDIQSNQPQHF.

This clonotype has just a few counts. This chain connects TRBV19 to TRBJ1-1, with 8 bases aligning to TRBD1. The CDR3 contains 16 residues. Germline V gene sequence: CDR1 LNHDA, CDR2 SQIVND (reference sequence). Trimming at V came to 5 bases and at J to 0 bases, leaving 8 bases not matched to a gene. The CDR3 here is CASSLRTGFVNTEAFF. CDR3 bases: TGTGCCAGTAGTCTCCGGACAGGGTTCGTGAACACTGAAGCTTTCTTT.

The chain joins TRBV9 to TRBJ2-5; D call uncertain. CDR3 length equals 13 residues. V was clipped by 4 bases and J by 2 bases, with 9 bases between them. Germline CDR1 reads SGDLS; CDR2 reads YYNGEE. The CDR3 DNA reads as TGTGCCAGCAGCACGACCGGGCAAGAGACCCAGTACTTC. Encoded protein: CASSTTGQETQYF.

CDR3 coding DNA: TGTGCCAGCAGTTTAGGACTTGTGGCGTACTTC. Protein product: CASSLGLVAYF. The chain uses TRBV12-3 or TRBV12-4 and TRBJ2-5, with D unresolved. Between the trimmed V and J ends, which lost 1 base and 13 bases, there was a span of 10 bases. The CDR3 sequence is 11 residues long.